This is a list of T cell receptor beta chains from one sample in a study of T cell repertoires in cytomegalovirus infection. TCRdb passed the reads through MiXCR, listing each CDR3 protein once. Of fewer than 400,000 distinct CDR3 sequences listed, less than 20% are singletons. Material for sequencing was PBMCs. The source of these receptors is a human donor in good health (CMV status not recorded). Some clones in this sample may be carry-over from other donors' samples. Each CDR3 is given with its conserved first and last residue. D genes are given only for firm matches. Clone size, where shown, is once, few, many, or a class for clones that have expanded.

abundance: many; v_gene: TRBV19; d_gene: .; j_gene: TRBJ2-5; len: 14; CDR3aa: CATSGRGSQETQYF; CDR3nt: TGTGCCACCTCGGGACGGGGGTCGCAGGAGACCCAGTACTTC
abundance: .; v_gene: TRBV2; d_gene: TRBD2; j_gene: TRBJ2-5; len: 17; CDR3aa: CASSEFASGLLQETQYF; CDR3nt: TGTGCCAGCAGTGAATTTGCTAGCGGCCTACTACAAGAGACCCAGTACTTC
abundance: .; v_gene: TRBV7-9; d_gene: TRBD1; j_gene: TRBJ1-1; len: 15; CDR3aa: CASSVRGRENTEAFF; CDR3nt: TGTGCCAGCAGCGTCAGGGGGCGCGAGAACACTGAAGCTTTCTTT
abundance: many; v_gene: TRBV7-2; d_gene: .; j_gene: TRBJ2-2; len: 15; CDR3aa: CASLQAHTNTGELFF; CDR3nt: TGTGCCAGCCTACAGGCGCATACGAACACCGGGGAGCTGTTTTTT
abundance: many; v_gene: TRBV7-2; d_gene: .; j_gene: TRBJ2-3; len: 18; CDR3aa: CASSPLPAWTQSTDTQYF; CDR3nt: TGTGCCAGCAGCCCTCTCCCAGCCTGGACCCAAAGCACAGATACGCAGTATTTT
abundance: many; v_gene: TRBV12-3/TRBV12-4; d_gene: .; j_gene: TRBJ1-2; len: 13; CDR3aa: CASSQTYPQGYTF; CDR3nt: TGTGCCAGCAGTCAGACCTATCCCCAAGGCTACACCTTC
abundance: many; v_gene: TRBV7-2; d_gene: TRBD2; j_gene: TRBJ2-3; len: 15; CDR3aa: CASSFRGGNTDTQYF; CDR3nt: TGTGCCAGCAGCTTTCGGGGGGGGAACACAGATACGCAGTATTTT
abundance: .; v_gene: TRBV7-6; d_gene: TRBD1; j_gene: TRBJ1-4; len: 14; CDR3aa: CASSSTGYDEKLFF; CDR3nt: TGTGCCAGCAGCTCGACAGGGTACGATGAAAAACTGTTTTTT
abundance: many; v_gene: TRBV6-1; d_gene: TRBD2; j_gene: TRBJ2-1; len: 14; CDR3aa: CASSGGLAANEQFF; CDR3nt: TGTGCCAGCAGTGGCGGACTAGCGGCTAATGAGCAGTTCTTC
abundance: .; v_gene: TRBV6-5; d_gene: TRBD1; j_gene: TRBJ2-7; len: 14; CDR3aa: CASSYRQGLYEQYF; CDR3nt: TGTGCCAGCAGTTACCGACAGGGTCTCTACGAGCAGTACTTC
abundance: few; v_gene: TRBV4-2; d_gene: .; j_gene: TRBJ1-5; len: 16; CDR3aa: CASSQASQGLSQPQHF; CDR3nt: TGTGCCAGCAGCCAAGCCTCACAGGGATTGAGTCAGCCCCAGCATTTT
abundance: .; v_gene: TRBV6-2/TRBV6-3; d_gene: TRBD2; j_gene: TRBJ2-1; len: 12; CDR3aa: CASEGASGTQFF; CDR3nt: TGTGCCAGCGAGGGGGCTAGCGGGACTCAGTTCTTC
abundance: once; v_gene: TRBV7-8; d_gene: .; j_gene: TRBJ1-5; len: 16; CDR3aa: CASSPSARGGNQPQHF; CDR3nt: TGTGCCAGCAGCCCTAGTGCTAGGGGTGGCAATCAGCCCCAGCATTTT
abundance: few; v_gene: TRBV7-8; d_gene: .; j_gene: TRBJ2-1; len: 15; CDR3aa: CASSLVWTDYNEQFF; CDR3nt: TGTGCCAGCAGCTTAGTGTGGACTGACTACAATGAGCAGTTCTTC
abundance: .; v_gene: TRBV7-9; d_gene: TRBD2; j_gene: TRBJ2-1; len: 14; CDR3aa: CASSLGGGSFEQFF; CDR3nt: TGTGCCAGCAGCTTAGGCGGCGGGAGTTTTGAGCAGTTCTTC
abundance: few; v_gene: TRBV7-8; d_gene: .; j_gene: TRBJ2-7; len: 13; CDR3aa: CASSEGLTYEQYF; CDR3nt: TGTGCCAGCAGCGAGGGGCTAACCTACGAGCAGTACTTC
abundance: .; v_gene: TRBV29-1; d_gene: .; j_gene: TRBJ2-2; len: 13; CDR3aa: CSAKGRATGELFF; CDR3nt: TGCAGCGCCAAAGGCAGGGCGACCGGGGAGCTGTTTTTT
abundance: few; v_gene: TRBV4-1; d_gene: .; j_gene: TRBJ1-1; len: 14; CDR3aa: CASSRRGMDTEAFF; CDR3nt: TGCGCCAGCAGCCGACGGGGGATGGACACTGAAGCTTTCTTT
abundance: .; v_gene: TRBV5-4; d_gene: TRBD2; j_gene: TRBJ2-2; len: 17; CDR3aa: CASSLPPLAGVTGELFF; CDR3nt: TGTGCCAGCAGCTTGCCTCCACTAGCGGGGGTAACCGGGGAGCTGTTTTTT
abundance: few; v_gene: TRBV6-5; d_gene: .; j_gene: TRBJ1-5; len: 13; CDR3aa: CASSRDENQPQHF; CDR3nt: TGTGCCAGCAGTCGGGACGAAAATCAGCCCCAGCATTTT
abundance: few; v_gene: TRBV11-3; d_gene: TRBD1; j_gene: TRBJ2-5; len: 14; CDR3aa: CASSSPGGGETQYF; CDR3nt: TGTGCCAGCAGCTCCCCAGGGGGCGGCGAGACCCAGTACTTC
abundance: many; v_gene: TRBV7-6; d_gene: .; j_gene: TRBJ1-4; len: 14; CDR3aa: CASSNRPATKKLFF; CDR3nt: TGTGCCAGCAGCAACCGACCCGCCACCAAAAAACTGTTTTTT
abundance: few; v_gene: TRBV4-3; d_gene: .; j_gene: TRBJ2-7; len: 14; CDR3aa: CASRPGTGSYEQYF; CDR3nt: TGCGCCAGCCGGCCGGGGACGGGTTCCTACGAGCAGTACTTC
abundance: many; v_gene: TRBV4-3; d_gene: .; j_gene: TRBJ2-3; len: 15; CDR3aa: CASSQDRQRGDTQYF; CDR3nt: TGCGCCAGCAGCCAAGATCGTCAAAGGGGGGATACGCAGTATTTT
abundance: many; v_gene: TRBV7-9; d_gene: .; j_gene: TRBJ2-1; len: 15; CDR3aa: CASSHWASEDNEQFF; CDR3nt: TGTGCCAGCAGCCACTGGGCTAGCGAGGACAATGAGCAGTTCTTC
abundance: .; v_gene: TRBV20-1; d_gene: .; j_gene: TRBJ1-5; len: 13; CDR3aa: CSARGAWDQPQHF; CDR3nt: TGCAGTGCTAGAGGGGCCTGGGATCAGCCCCAGCATTTT
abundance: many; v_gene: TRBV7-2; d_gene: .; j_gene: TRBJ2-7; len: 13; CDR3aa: CASSRVGSYEQYF; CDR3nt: TGTGCCAGCAGCCGTGTGGGATCCTACGAGCAGTACTTC
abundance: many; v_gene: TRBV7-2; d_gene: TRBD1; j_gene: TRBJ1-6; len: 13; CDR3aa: CASSGTVNSPLHF; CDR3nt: TGTGCCAGCAGCGGGACAGTAAATTCACCCCTCCACTTT
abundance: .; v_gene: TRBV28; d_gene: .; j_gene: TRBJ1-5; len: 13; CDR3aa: CASRTSSNQPQHF; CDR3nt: TGTGCCAGCAGAACCTCGAGCAATCAGCCCCAGCATTTT
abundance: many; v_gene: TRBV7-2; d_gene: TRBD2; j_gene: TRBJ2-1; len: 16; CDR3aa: CASSHGLAAAFNEQFF; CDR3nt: TGTGCCAGCAGTCACGGACTAGCGGCAGCTTTTAATGAGCAGTTCTTC
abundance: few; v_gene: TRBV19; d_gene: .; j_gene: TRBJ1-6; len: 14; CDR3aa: CASSSTDNNSPLHF; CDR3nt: TGTGCCAGTAGCTCGACGGATAATAATTCACCCCTCCACTTT
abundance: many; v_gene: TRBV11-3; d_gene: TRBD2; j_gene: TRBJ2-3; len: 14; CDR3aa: CASSAGGSTDTQYF; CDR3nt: TGTGCCAGCAGTGCGGGGGGGAGCACAGATACGCAGTATTTT
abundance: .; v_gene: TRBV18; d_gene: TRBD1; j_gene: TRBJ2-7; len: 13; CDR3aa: CASSPAGQDEQYF; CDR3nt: TGTGCCAGCTCACCGGCGGGACAGGACGAGCAGTACTTC
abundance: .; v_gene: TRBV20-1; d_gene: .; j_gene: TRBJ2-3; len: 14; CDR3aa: CSARGWGPTDTQYF; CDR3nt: TGCAGTGCTAGGGGTTGGGGGCCCACAGATACGCAGTATTTT
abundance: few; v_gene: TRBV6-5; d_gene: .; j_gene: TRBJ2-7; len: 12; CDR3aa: CATGVDFYEQYF; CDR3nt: TGTGCCACCGGGGTAGACTTTTACGAGCAGTACTTC
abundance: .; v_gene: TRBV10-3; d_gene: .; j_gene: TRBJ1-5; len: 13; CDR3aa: CAISEGGYQPQHF; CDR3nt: TGTGCCATCAGTGAAGGAGGCTATCAGCCCCAGCATTTT
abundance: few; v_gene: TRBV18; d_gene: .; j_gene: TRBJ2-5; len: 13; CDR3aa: CASSPVRQETQYF; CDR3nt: TGTGCCAGCTCACCTGTTCGACAAGAGACCCAGTACTTC
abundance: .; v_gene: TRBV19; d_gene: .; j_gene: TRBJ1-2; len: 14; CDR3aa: CASSIGGTSYGYTF; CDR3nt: TGTGCCAGTAGTATCGGGGGGACAAGCTATGGCTACACCTTC
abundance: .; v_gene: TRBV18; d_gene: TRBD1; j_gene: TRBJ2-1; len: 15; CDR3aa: CASSPGTGLGNEQFF; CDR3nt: TGTGCCAGCTCACCAGGGACAGGCTTGGGCAATGAGCAGTTCTTC
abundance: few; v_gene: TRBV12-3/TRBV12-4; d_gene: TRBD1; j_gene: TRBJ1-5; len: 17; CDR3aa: CASTTSGTDYSNQPQHF; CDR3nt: TGTGCCAGCACCACCTCCGGGACAGATTATAGCAATCAGCCCCAGCATTTT